The 23 T cell receptor beta chains reported below all come from one sample, sequenced in a study of regulatory T cells in long-lasting Graves disease. Arm-PCR with iRepertoire HTBI primers amplified the CDR3 regions for these TCR beta libraries. TCRdb used MiXCR to reprocess the multiplex PCR reads, holding one entry per CDR3 protein. The table lists 300,000 to 350,000 distinct CDR3 sequences, roughly a fifth of them singletons, with approximately 31% in the top ten. Specified time point: persistent/refractory GD, antithyroid drugs over 5 years with positive TRAb. Extracted RNA from PBMCs served as the source of the TCR library. The sequences come from peripheral blood mononuclear cells (PBMCs), collected when the disease was refractory, from a patient treated with antithyroid drugs. These receptors were collected from a female donor with Graves disease.

This clonotype was found once. V is TRBV7-8 and J is TRBJ2-1, with TRBD2 matching over 10 bases. J was trimmed by 5 bases and V by 1 base; bases with no gene match: 5. CDR1 and CDR2 (germline): SGHVS, FQNEAQ. The CDR3 length is 16 residues. CDR3 sequence (DNA): TGTGCCAGCAGCTTAGACAGGACTAGCGGACACAATGAGCAGTTCTTC. Amino acids: CASSLDRTSGHNEQFF.

This chain links TRBV6-9 with TRBJ2-4; 8 bases fit TRBD1. CDR3 length: 16 residues. V lost 4 bases to trimming and J lost 2 bases; unmatched junction nucleotides: 7. Germline V CDR1 and CDR2: MNHGY, SVAAGI. CDR3 loop: CASSSSRTGPKNIQYF. The CDR3 region has the DNA TGTGCCAGCAGTTCATCCAGGACAGGGCCCAAAAACATTCAGTACTTC.

This clonotype turned up a few times. This sequence joins TRBV18 and TRBJ1-5; a weak D match, TRBD1 (5 bases). Germline CDR1 KGHSH, CDR2 LQKENI. The V gene lost 2 bases and the J gene lost 1 base, with 9 bases spanning the gap. The CDR3 has 15 amino acids. CDR3 residues: CASSPVRESNQPQHF. Here the CDR3 DNA reads TGTGCCAGCTCACCAGTCAGGGAGAGCAATCAGCCCCAGCATTTT.

This clonotype was observed a handful of times. The rearrangement links TRBV7-9 to TRBJ1-2, with TRBD1 identical over 7 bases. The germline V gene encodes CDR1 SEHNR and CDR2 FQNEAQ (reference sequence). Trimming cost V 4 bases and J 8 bases; bases outside gene matches: 16. The CDR3 runs 16 residues. The CDR3 loop reads CASSSASIDRVDGYTF. DNA of the CDR3: TGTGCCAGCAGCTCAGCCTCGATCGACAGGGTGGACGGCTACACCTTC.

The chain joins TRBV16 to TRBJ2-1, with D unresolved. The CDR3 consists of 10 residues. Germline assignment: CDR1 KGHSY and CDR2 FQNENV. V gave up 10 bases and J gave up 5 bases, with 6 bases separating them. The CDR3 DNA reads TGTGCCACCTGGGACAATGAGCAGTTCTTC. Protein: CATWDNEQFF.

This clonotype was observed at least ten times. V and J are TRBV11-1 and TRBJ1-1; D might be TRBD1 (6 bases). Germline CDR1 is SGHAT and CDR2 is FQDESV (reference sequence). The V end lost 3 bases, the J end lost 2 bases, and 13 bases lay between the germline ends. The CDR3 has 15 residues. The CDR3 spells CASSLGGGFNTEAFF. The CDR3 bases are TGTGCCAGCAGCTTGGGAGGGGGATTTAACACTGAAGCTTTCTTT.

The chain links TRBV6-1 to TRBJ1-5; no definite D call. This CDR3 is built from 14 residues. Trimming pared 8 bases from V and 0 bases from J, leaving 11 bases between. Germline CDR1 is MNHNS and CDR2 is SASEGT. CDR3: CASLGSYSNQPQHF. CDR3 DNA: TGTGCCAGCTTGGGCAGCTATAGCAATCAGCCCCAGCATTTT.

This clonotype was counted only a few times. The gene calls are TRBV3-1 and TRBJ2-5, with D possibly TRBD2 on 5 matching bases. V was pared by 3 bases and J by 5 bases, with 13 bases between. Germline V gene lookup returns CDR1 LGHDT and CDR2 YNNKEL (reference sequence). The CDR3 has 14 residues. In nucleotides, the CDR3 is TGTGCCAGCAGCCATGGACTGGCGGTTGAGACCCAGTACTTC. Encoded protein: CASSHGLAVETQYF.

With respect to this clonotype: It may be a read error: a sequence one base away is much more abundant. The gene calls are TRBV5-1 and TRBJ1-2, with 8 bases matching TRBD1. Germline CDR1 reads SGHRS; CDR2 reads YFSETQ. The junction had 7 bases not matched to a gene; V was cut back by 0 bases and J by 3 bases. The CDR3 length is 16 residues. CDR3 amino acids: CASSLGDRIADYGYTF. The CDR3 nucleotides are TGCGCCAGCAGCTTGGGGGACAGGATTGCTGACTATGGCTACACCTTC.

This clonotype was found a few times. The V call is TRBV7-3, the J call TRBJ1-1; weak D call: TRBD1 (5 bases). Trimming removed 5 bases from V and 3 bases from J, with 10 bases in between. CDR3 length equals 13 residues. Per germline, CDR1 SGHTA and CDR2 FQGTGA. The CDR3 protein is CASSPQGYTEAFF. CDR3 nucleotides: TGTGCCAGCAGCCCTCAGGGTTACACTGAAGCTTTCTTT.

The sample holds a few counts of this clonotype. The rearrangement uses TRBV19 and TRBJ1-1; no reliable D call. The germline gives CDR1 LNHDA, CDR2 SQIVND (reference sequence). Trimming pared 4 bases from V and 1 base from J, leaving 4 bases between. The CDR3 sequence is 12 residues long. The DNA of the CDR3 is TGTGCCAGTAGTAAGTGGAACACTGAAGCTTTCTTT. The encoded protein is CASSKWNTEAFF. Combining the CDR3 with reference TRBV19 and TRBJ1-1 gives the whole variable domain DGGITQSPKYLFRKEGQNVTLSCEQNLNHDAMYWYRQDPGQGLRLIYYSQIVNDFQKGDIAEGYSVSREKKESFPLTVTSAQKNPTAFYLCASSKWNTEAFFGQGTRLTVV.

The rearrangement links TRBV30 to TRBJ1-2, with TRBD1 matching over 7 bases. The CDR3 has 13 residues. Germline CDR1 GTSNPN, CDR2 SVGIG (reference sequence). Trimming at V came to 8 bases and at J to 2 bases, leaving 8 bases not matched to a gene. The CDR3: CARRQGLNYGYTF. The CDR3 DNA reads TGTGCCAGACGACAGGGCTTAAACTATGGCTACACCTTC.

This clonotype was recorded a few times. The genes are TRBV20-1 and TRBJ2-3, with 7 bases identical to TRBD2. There are 16 residues in the CDR3. Germline V lookup: CDR1 DFQATT, CDR2 SNEGSKA (reference sequence). Unmatched junction bases numbered 9, after V lost 1 base and J lost 2 bases. The CDR3 region is CSARVSGGGDTDTQYF. DNA of the CDR3: TGCAGTGCTAGAGTCTCCGGCGGGGGTGACACAGATACGCAGTATTTT.

This clonotype was found many times. This chain connects TRBV28 to TRBJ2-7, with D perhaps matching TRBD1 (5 bases). The CDR3 runs to 15 residues. Per germline, CDR1 MDHEN and CDR2 SYDVKM. The V end lost 4 bases, the J end lost 1 base, and 14 bases lay between the germline ends. As DNA, the CDR3 is TGTGCCAGCAGTTCCCGCAGGGTCAATTCCTACGAGCAGTACTTC. Translating gives CASSSRRVNSYEQYF. The variable domain in full, completed from reference TRBV28 and TRBJ2-7, reads DVKVTQSSRYLVKRTGEKVFLECVQDMDHENMFWYRQDPGLGLRLIYFSYDVKMKEKGDIPEGYSVSREKKERFSLILESASTNQTSMYLCASSSRRVNSYEQYFGPGTRLTVT.

The rearrangement uses TRBV18 and TRBJ2-7; 11 bases map to TRBD1. Trimming cost V 2 bases and J 4 bases; bases outside gene matches: 10. The CDR3 consists of 17 residues. Germline V CDR1 and CDR2: KGHSH, LQKENI. The CDR3 sequence is CASSPSTSGTGGYEQYF. CDR3 in DNA: TGTGCCAGCTCACCATCAACATCCGGGACAGGGGGTTACGAGCAGTACTTC.

The V gene is TRBV29-1, the J gene TRBJ1-2, with TRBD1 identical over 7 bases. Germline values: CDR1 SQVTM, CDR2 ANQGSEA. V trimming: 6 bases; J trimming: 6 bases; junction bases outside the gene matches: 10. This CDR3 comprises 13 residues. CDR3 sequence (DNA): TGCAGCGTAGACGACAGGGTGAACGATGGCTACACCTTC. Amino acids: CSVDDRVNDGYTF.

The V gene is TRBV5-1, the J gene TRBJ2-5, with D perhaps being TRBD1 or TRBD2 (5 bases each). The CDR3 totals 15 residues. V gave up 4 bases and J gave up 4 bases, with 17 bases separating them. The V gene's germline CDR1 is SGHRS and CDR2 YFSETQ. CDR3 region: CASSLVGESIETQYF. In DNA, the CDR3 is TGCGCCAGCAGCCTCGTGGGGGAATCAATAGAGACCCAGTACTTC.

The sample holds many counts of this clonotype. The rearrangement uses TRBV28 and TRBJ1-1; TRBD1 matches 8 bases. Germline loops: CDR1 MDHEN, CDR2 SYDVKM. CDR3 length: 13 amino acids. The V gene end was trimmed by 6 bases and the J gene end by 6 bases; junction bases not matched to a gene: 6. Written as DNA, the CDR3 is TGTGCCAGCAGAAAACAGGGGGAGGCTGAAGCTTTCTTT. It specifies CASRKQGEAEAFF.

This rearrangement joins TRBV7-8 to TRBJ1-4, with 7 bases that match TRBD1. CDR1 is SGHVS, CDR2 FQNEAQ, per germline. Losses at the gene ends were 4 bases for V and 7 bases for J; bases not matched to a gene: 12. CDR3 size: 16 residues. The CDR3 bases are TGTGCCAGCAGCTCCCTAATAAGACAGGGTTTTGAAAAACTGTTTTTT. Translating it yields CASSSLIRQGFEKLFF.

The J gene is TRBJ1-6, the V gene TRBV6-2 or TRBV6-3; D is possibly TRBD1 (5 bases). Germline CDR1 and CDR2: MNHEY and SVGEGT. The V end was cut by 0 bases, the J end by 0 bases, with 9 bases between. The CDR3 has 17 residues. The CDR3 region is CASSYSSTASYNSPLHF. The CDR3 region has the DNA TGTGCCAGCAGTTACTCATCGACAGCCTCCTATAATTCACCCCTCCACTTT.

In this sample, this clonotype turned up many times. CDR3 sequence (DNA): TGCGCCAGCAGCCCCGGGGACGGACAGTCTGAAGCTTTCTTT. The encoded protein is CASSPGDGQSEAFF. The gene calls are TRBV4-3 and TRBJ1-1; a weak D match, TRBD1 (6 bases). Trimming removed 4 bases from V and 6 bases from J, with 15 bases in between. The CDR3 has 14 residues. The germline V gene encodes CDR1 LGHNA and CDR2 YSLEER.

This clonotype was seen a handful of times. This chain connects TRBV5-1 to TRBJ1-2; D not resolved. The CDR3 runs to 13 residues. Trimming left V 4 bases short and J 8 bases short, with 15 bases between. Germline lookup yields CDR1 SGHRS and CDR2 YFSETQ. CDR3 DNA: TGCGCCAGCAGCATAGGAGGCCTGGGAGGCTACACCTTC. As protein: CASSIGGLGGYTF.

The chain is built from TRBV28 and TRBJ1-2, with 7 nucleotides matching TRBD1. Trimming cost V 0 bases and J 1 base; bases outside gene matches: 8. Germline CDR1 is MDHEN and CDR2 is SYDVKM. The CDR3 loop spans 17 amino acids. The CDR3: CASSLWAERDSNYGYTF. The CDR3 DNA reads TGTGCCAGCAGTTTATGGGCCGAAAGGGACAGTAACTATGGCTACACCTTC.